These 26 T cell receptor beta chains were all obtained from the same sample, sequenced in a study of CD8+CD57+ T cells in acquired aplastic anemia. Whoever was chosen for sequencing had shown CD8+CD57+ cell expansion by flow cytometry. The use of genomic DNA as template underpinned the TCR beta VDJ and CDR3 profiling. TCRdb reanalysed the reads using MiXCR and keeps one entry per CDR3 protein. The sample contains some 200,000 distinct CDR3 sequences, over 55% of which appear only once. The specimen was sorted CD4+, CD8+, or CD8+CD57+ T cells (not recorded which) from PBMCs. The receptor source for this set is a human donor with aplastic anemia.

CDR3 DNA: TGTGCCACCAGCAGAGTTGAGGGTTATAGCACTGAAGCTTTCTTT. It specifies CATSRVEGYSTEAFF. The chain is built from TRBV15 and TRBJ1-1; D call uncertain. The CDR3 has 15 residues. Per germline, CDR1 LNHNV and CDR2 YYDKDF (reference sequence). The germline V and J ends were trimmed by 1 base and 4 bases, with 13 bases remaining between them.

The chain uses TRBV19 and TRBJ2-2, with TRBD1 as a possible D gene (6 bases). Trimming cost V 6 bases and J 0 bases, with 14 bases left between them. Germline CDR1 is LNHDA and CDR2 is SQIVND (reference sequence). CDR3 length: 16 amino acids. The CDR3 DNA follows: TGTGCCAGTAGATTCGGGACATCCGCGAACACCGGGGAGCTGTTTTTT. Protein: CASRFGTSANTGELFF.

This rearrangement joins TRBV12-3 or TRBV12-4 to TRBJ1-5; 9 positions match TRBD1. The length of the CDR3 is 14 residues. The ends lost 5 bases at V and 4 bases at J; junction bases unmatched: 3. CDR3 coding DNA: TGTGCCAGCAGTGGGGACAGGGCTAATCAGCCCCAGCATTTT. As protein: CASSGDRANQPQHF.

This clonotype appeared many times. The rearrangement joins TRBV24-1 to TRBJ2-3, with 10 bases identical to TRBD2. CDR1 is KGHDR and CDR2 is SFDVKD in the germline V gene. The CDR3 contains 15 residues. V was pared by 7 bases and J by 3 bases, with 6 bases of the junction left unmatched. This chain's CDR3 is CATSPGTSATDTQYF. The CDR3 coding sequence is TGTGCCACCAGCCCCGGGACTAGCGCGACAGATACGCAGTATTTT.

The rearrangement links TRBV12-3 or TRBV12-4 to TRBJ2-5; D ambiguous. Trimming removed 6 bases from V and 7 bases from J, with 15 bases in between. This CDR3 contains 13 residues. Here the CDR3 DNA reads TGTGCCAGCAGAACCACCGATAGTGGGACCCAGTACTTC. Its translation: CASRTTDSGTQYF.

The chain recombines TRBV10-1 with TRBJ2-5; no clear D gene. The CDR3 runs 15 residues. Deletions cut 0 bases from V and 1 base from J, with 9 bases between. From germline, CDR1 is WNHNN and CDR2 SYGVQD (reference sequence). The CDR3 DNA follows: TGCGCCAGCAGTGAGTCTACTGACGGCCAAGAGACCCAGTACTTC. Amino acids: CASSESTDGQETQYF.

The chain recombines TRBV7-4 with TRBJ2-7, with TRBD1 matching over 7 bases. CDR3 size: 17 residues. In germline, CDR1 is SGHVT, CDR2 SQSDAQ. V shed 3 bases, J shed 0 bases, and the junction held 11 bases outside the gene matches. The CDR3 sequence is CASSLNPGQRSSYEQYF. CDR3 bases: TGTGCCAGCAGCTTGAACCCGGGACAGAGAAGCTCCTACGAGCAGTACTTC.

This chain links TRBV24-1 with TRBJ2-3; maybe TRBD2 (6 bases). The CDR3 contains 16 residues. Germline CDR1 is KGHDR and CDR2 is SFDVKD. The germline V and J ends were trimmed by 4 bases and 3 bases, with 16 bases remaining between them. The CDR3 nucleotides are TGTGCCACCAGTGAGGGACTGTTCGGGAGAACAGATACGCAGTATTTT. Translated: CATSEGLFGRTDTQYF.

The chain employs TRBV12-5 and TRBJ2-7; tentatively, D is TRBD1 (5 bases). The CDR3 is made up of 14 amino acids. From germline, CDR1 is LGHNT and CDR2 FRNRAP. The ends were cut back, 3 bases at V and 3 bases at J, with 12 bases in the middle. In nucleotides, the CDR3 is TGTGCTAGTGGTTTTGGCAGGGCATACTACGAGCAGTACTTC. Its protein is CASGFGRAYYEQYF.

CDR3 bases: TGCGCCAGCAGCACCGGACTAGCGGGAGGAACCAACAATGAGCAGTTCTTC. It is translated as CASSTGLAGGTNNEQFF. J is TRBJ2-1 and V is TRBV5-1, with TRBD2 matching over 14 bases. Trimming removed 4 bases from V and 5 bases from J; junction bases left unmatched: 8. Looked up from germline, CDR1 is SGHRS and CDR2 is YFSETQ. The CDR3 sequence is 17 residues long.

This clonotype was observed a few times. The J gene is TRBJ2-7, the V gene TRBV7-6; D is possibly TRBD1 (6 bases). The ends were cut back, 0 bases at V and 4 bases at J, with 13 bases in the middle. This CDR3 comprises 15 residues. Germline V lookup: CDR1 SGHVS, CDR2 FNYEAQ. The CDR3 DNA reads TGTGCCAGCAGCTTAGCGCCACAGGGAACTTACGAGCAGTACTTC. Its translation: CASSLAPQGTYEQYF.

This clonotype appeared a few times. V usage is TRBV24-1 and J usage is TRBJ1-1; 7 positions match TRBD1. V shed 9 bases and J 2 bases; nucleotides not matched to a gene: 5. Germline CDR1 is KGHDR and CDR2 is SFDVKD. The CDR3 runs to 13 residues. The CDR3, as DNA: TGTGCCACCCAGACAGGGTCCAACACTGAAGCTTTCTTT. As protein: CATQTGSNTEAFF.

This clonotype was recorded once. The J gene is TRBJ2-7, the V gene TRBV20-1; TRBD1 might be the D (5 bases). The germline gives CDR1 DFQATT, CDR2 SNEGSKA (reference sequence). The germline V and J ends were trimmed by 1 base and 6 bases, with 10 bases remaining between them. This CDR3 has 12 amino acids. The CDR3 sequence: CSARAGQIEQYF. The CDR3 bases are TGCAGTGCTAGAGCAGGGCAGATCGAGCAGTACTTC.

The J gene is TRBJ2-5, the V gene TRBV20-1; D not resolved. The germline V and J ends were trimmed by 0 bases and 0 bases, with 5 bases remaining between them. This CDR3 comprises 13 residues. CDR1 is DFQATT and CDR2 is SNEGSKA in the germline V gene (reference sequence). As DNA, the CDR3 is TGCAGTGCTAGAGATTGGGACCAAGAGACCCAGTACTTC. Its translation is CSARDWDQETQYF.

This clonotype turned up a few times. V and J are TRBV15 and TRBJ1-6, with D unclear. Germline CDR1 LNHNV, CDR2 YYDKDF (reference sequence). The V end was cut by 1 base, the J end by 9 bases, with 7 bases between. This CDR3 is 13 amino acids long. CDR3 DNA sequence: TGTGCCACCAGCAGAGTTGGAGGTTCACCCCTCCACTTT. It encodes CATSRVGGSPLHF.

The gene calls are TRBV15 and TRBJ2-1, with a weak D call TRBD2 (6 bases). The CDR3 is 16 amino acids. Trimming removed 3 bases from V and 3 bases from J, with 15 bases in between. Germline CDR1 LNHNV, CDR2 YYDKDF (reference sequence). The CDR3: CATSSLAGSYYNEQFF. DNA for the CDR3: TGTGCCACCAGCAGCCTCGCCGGGAGTTACTACAATGAGCAGTTCTTC.

Remarks on this clonotype: A read error may produce the germline difference seen at one junction end. The V call is TRBV7-2, the J call TRBJ2-3, with 8 positions matching TRBD1. This CDR3 has 14 residues. Germline CDR1 is SGHTA and CDR2 is FQGNSA. The CDR3: CASSPDRVGDTQYF. The CDR3 bases are TGCGCCAGCAGCCCGGACAGGGTGGGAGATACGCAGTATTTT.

V is TRBV7-8 and J is TRBJ2-7; the D gene is possibly TRBD1 (6 bases). Trimming cost V 6 bases and J 7 bases, with 19 bases left between them. CDR1 and CDR2 from the germline V gene are SGHVS and FQNEAQ. This CDR3 is 14 amino acids long. The CDR3 sequence is CASSPALTGHEQYF. The DNA of the CDR3 is TGTGCCAGCAGTCCGGCCCTGACAGGACATGAGCAGTACTTC.

The rearrangement links TRBV9 to TRBJ2-3; 9 bases fit TRBD2. CDR3 length equals 15 residues. The trim removed 2 bases at V and 5 bases at J, leaving 6 bases unmatched. CDR1 and CDR2 from the germline V gene are SGDLS and YYNGEE. CDR3 residues: CASSVLSGSGDTQYF. The CDR3 bases are TGTGCCAGCAGCGTGCTTAGCGGGAGTGGAGATACGCAGTATTTT.

This clonotype was recorded a few times. V and J are TRBV2 and TRBJ1-1, with D uncertain. V lost 3 bases to trimming and J lost 2 bases, with 10 bases between them. This CDR3 comprises 14 residues. Germline V gene data show CDR1 as SNHLY and CDR2 as FYNNEI. The CDR3: CASSDEATNTEAFF. The CDR3 coding sequence is TGTGCCAGCAGTGATGAGGCCACTAACACTGAAGCTTTCTTT. The full variable domain, in which reference TRBV2 and TRBJ1-1 provide the parts outside the CDR3, is EPEVTQTPSHQVTQMGQEVILRCVPISNHLYFYWYRQILGQKVEFLVSFYNNEISEKSEIFDDQFSVERPDGSNFTLKIRSTKLEDSAMYFCASSDEATNTEAFFGQGTRLTVV.

The chain carries TRBV6-5 and TRBJ2-7; TRBD1 is a possible D gene (7 bases). Germline V gene lookup returns CDR1 MNHEY and CDR2 SVGAGI. The CDR3 is 14 amino acids. V was pared by 5 bases and J by 5 bases, with 16 bases between. CDR3 region: CASSNAGGQDEQYF. The CDR3 nucleotides read TGTGCCAGCAGTAACGCAGGGGGGCAAGACGAGCAGTACTTC.

The rearrangement links TRBV9 to TRBJ2-1; 8 bases map to TRBD2. Trimming removed 5 bases from V and 5 bases from J; junction bases left unmatched: 12. The CDR3 spans 16 residues. The germline CDR1 and CDR2 sequences are SGDLS and YYNGEE. The CDR3 nucleotides are TGTGCCAGCAGTTCCGGCTTGGGGACTAGGGACAATGAGCAGTTCTTC. Its translation: CASSSGLGTRDNEQFF. Full variable domain (missing parts from reference TRBV9 and TRBJ2-1): DSGVTQTPKHLITATGQRVTLRCSPRSGDLSVYWYQQSLDQGLQFLIQYYNGEERAKGNILERFSAQQFPDLHSELNLSSLELGDSALYFCASSSGLGTRDNEQFFGPGTRLTVL.

The count of this clonotype is one. V is TRBV10-3 and J is TRBJ1-2; D uncertain. The CDR3 is 14 residues long. CDR1 is ENHRY and CDR2 is SYGVKD in the germline V gene. V shed 2 bases and J shed 7 bases, with 14 bases lying between them. The CDR3 DNA is TGTGCCATCAGTGAGCAAATCGGGATTAGTGGCTACACCTTC. Residues: CAISEQIGISGYTF.

The V and J genes are TRBV29-1 and TRBJ2-1, with no clear D. The CDR3 runs 16 residues. Trimming stripped 3 bases from V and 0 bases from J, with 15 bases between. Per germline, CDR1 SQVTM and CDR2 ANQGSEA. The CDR3 DNA reads TGCAGCGTTGAGGCCGAAGGCAGCGCCTCCTACAATGAGCAGTTCTTC. Its translation: CSVEAEGSASYNEQFF.

This clonotype occurred once. The chain is built from TRBV9 and TRBJ2-1, with D unresolved. The CDR3 sequence is 12 residues long. Germline V gene lookup returns CDR1 SGDLS and CDR2 YYNGEE. Trimming took off 4 bases at V and 7 bases at J, with 9 bases between the two ends. The CDR3 region is CASSSKRNEQFF. The DNA of the CDR3 is TGTGCCAGCAGCTCGAAGAGGAATGAGCAGTTCTTC.

This sequence joins TRBV4-2 and TRBJ1-1, with D possibly matching TRBD1 (5 bases). Germline V gene sequence: CDR1 LGHNA, CDR2 YNFKEQ. This CDR3 spans 14 amino acids. V shed 0 bases and J shed 4 bases, with 9 bases lying between them. Here the CDR3 reads CASSQDSGGTEAFF. The CDR3 nucleotides read TGTGCCAGCAGCCAAGATTCCGGGGGCACTGAAGCTTTCTTT.